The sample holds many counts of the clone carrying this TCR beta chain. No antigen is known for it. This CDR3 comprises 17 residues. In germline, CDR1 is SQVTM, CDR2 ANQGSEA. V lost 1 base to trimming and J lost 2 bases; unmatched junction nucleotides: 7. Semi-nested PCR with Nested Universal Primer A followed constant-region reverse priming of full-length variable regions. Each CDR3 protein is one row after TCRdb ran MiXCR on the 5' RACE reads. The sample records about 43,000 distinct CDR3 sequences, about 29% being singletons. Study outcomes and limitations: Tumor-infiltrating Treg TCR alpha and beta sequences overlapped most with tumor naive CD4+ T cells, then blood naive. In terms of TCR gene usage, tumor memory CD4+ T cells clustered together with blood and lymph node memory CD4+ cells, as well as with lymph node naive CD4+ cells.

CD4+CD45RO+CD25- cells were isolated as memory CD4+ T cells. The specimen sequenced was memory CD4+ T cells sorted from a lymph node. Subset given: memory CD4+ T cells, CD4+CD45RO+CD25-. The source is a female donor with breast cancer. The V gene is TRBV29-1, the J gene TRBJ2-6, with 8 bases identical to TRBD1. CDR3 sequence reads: CSVEVTGALAGANVLTF. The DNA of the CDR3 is TGCAGCGTTGAAGTGACAGGGGCCTTAGCTGGGGCCAACGTCCTGACTTTC.